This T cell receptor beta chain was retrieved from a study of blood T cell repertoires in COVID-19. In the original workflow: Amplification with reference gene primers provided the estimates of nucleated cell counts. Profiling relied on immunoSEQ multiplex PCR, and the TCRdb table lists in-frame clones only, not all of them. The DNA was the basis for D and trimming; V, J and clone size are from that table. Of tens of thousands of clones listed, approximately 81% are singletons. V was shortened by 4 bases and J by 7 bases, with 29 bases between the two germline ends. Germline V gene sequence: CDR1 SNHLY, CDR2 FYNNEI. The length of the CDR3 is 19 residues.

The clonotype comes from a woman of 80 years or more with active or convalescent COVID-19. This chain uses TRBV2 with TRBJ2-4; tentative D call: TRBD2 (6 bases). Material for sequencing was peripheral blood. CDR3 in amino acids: CASSVEEGQDIGEGNIQYF. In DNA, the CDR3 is TGTGCCAGCAGTGTTGAGGAGGGGCAAGATATTGGGGAAGGGAACATTCAGTACTTC.